The present entry profiles one T cell receptor beta chain with its context. The data derive from a study of blood T cell repertoires in COVID-19. The CDR3 has 16 residues. Trimming stripped 5 bases from V and 2 bases from J, with 16 bases between. Germline V gene sequence: CDR1 MDHEN, CDR2 SYDVKM. Libraries were prepared by immunoSEQ multiplex PCR; TCRdb keeps only in-frame clonotypes and omits some of them. This table holds about 85,000 clones, 85% to 90% found once. The TCR was taken from a woman older than 75 with active or convalescent COVID-19. The chain is built from TRBV28 and TRBJ1-5, with D tentatively TRBD1 (6 bases). The sample taken for sequencing was peripheral blood. CDR3 sequence (DNA): TGTGCCAGCAGTCCACAGGGAGGGTCAGGCAATCAGCCCCAGCATTTT. Protein sequence: CASSPQGGSGNQPQHF. Together with reference TRBV28 and TRBJ1-5, the CDR3 gives the full variable domain: DVKVTQSSRYLVKRTGEKVFLECVQDMDHENMFWYRQDPGLGLRLIYFSYDVKMKEKGDIPEGYSVSREKKERFSLILESASTNQTSMYLCASSPQGGSGNQPQHFGDGTRLSIL.